One TCR beta chain is described in this entry. TCRdb reanalysed the PCR reads using MiXCR and keeps one entry per CDR3 protein. The sample carries about 2,900 distinct CDR3 sequences, under 55% recorded once. The data are from a study of immune characterization of retroperitoneal liposarcoma. Per the germline V gene, CDR1 is ENHRY and CDR2 is SYGVKD. This CDR3 contains 16 residues. The V and J ends lost 4 bases and 1 base, in that order; junction bases with no gene match: 8. The gene calls are TRBV10-3 and TRBJ2-3; 7 bases fit TRBD1. The receptor's source is a male donor with retroperitoneal liposarcoma. Sequenced: tumor tissue. Here the CDR3 DNA reads TGTGCCATCAGTGGTCTTACAGGGGCTGGCACAGATACGCAGTATTTT. Protein: CAISGLTGAGTDTQYF.